The next 13 T cell receptor beta chains were all read from a single sample in a study of blood T cell repertoires in COVID-19 (dated by TCRdb to 2018 to 2021). Library construction relied on the immunoSEQ multiplex PCR assay. TCRdb took over this immuneACCESS table, retaining in-frame rearrangements with V and J assigned. Such tables are incomplete; in checked studies, under half of the missing clones stem from an unresolved V gene, and the remainder is unexplained. Present in this sample are under 70,000 clones, 85% to 90% of which were seen just once. The top ten constitute over 9% of the sample. The sequenced sample was PBMCs or T cells enriched from blood (not recorded which). The source is a woman between 40 and 55 years old who had recovered from COVID-19.

The chain carries TRBV5-4 and TRBJ2-4; TRBD1 matches at 7 bases. The germline V gene has CDR1 SGHNT and CDR2 YYREEE (reference sequence). CDR3 length: 15 residues. V was clipped by 0 bases and J by 4 bases; unmatched bases: 4. CDR3 nucleotide sequence: TGTGCCAGCAGCTTGGGGGACAGAAAGAAAAACATTCAGTACTTC. Translating gives CASSLGDRKKNIQYF. Variable domain in full (rest from reference TRBV5-4 and TRBJ2-4): ETGVTQSPTHLIKTRGQQVTLRCSSQSGHNTVSWYQQALGQGPQFIFQYYREEENGRGNFPPRFSGLQFPNYSSELNVNALELDDSALYLCASSLGDRKKNIQYFGAGTRLSVL.

The chain joins TRBV24-1 to TRBJ2-1, with 8 bases fitting TRBD1. Trimming took 4 bases from V and 6 from J; bases not matched to a gene: 10. This CDR3 spans 16 amino acids. CDR1 and CDR2 from the germline V gene are KGHDR and SFDVKD. The DNA for the CDR3 is TGTGCCACCAGTGACCTTGGACAGGGTCGGGTCAATGAGCAGTTCTTC. It yields the protein CATSDLGQGRVNEQFF.

The chain recombines TRBV14 with TRBJ1-2; maybe TRBD1 (6 bases). Trimming took 0 bases from V and 4 from J, leaving 18 bases between them. Per the germline V gene, CDR1 is SGHDN and CDR2 is FVKESK. The CDR3 length is 17 residues. Here the CDR3 DNA reads TGTGCCAGCAGCCAAGAACAGGGCCGTGCCTCCTTCTATGGCTACACCTTC. It encodes CASSQEQGRASFYGYTF.

The chain uses TRBV3-1 (or the pseudogene TRBV3-2) and TRBJ2-2; perhaps TRBD2 as D (5 bases). Germline-derived CDR1 and CDR2 are LGHDT and YNNKEL (reference sequence). V was trimmed by 0 bases and J by 1 base, leaving 18 bases between them. This CDR3 has 19 residues. In DNA, the CDR3 is TGTGCCAGCAGCCAAGAGTCTTACGAGGTCGGGGAGAACACCGGGGAGCTGTTTTTT. Protein product: CASSQESYEVGENTGELFF.

The chain has TRBV19 and TRBJ1-6; TRBD1 is a possible D gene (6 bases). The CDR3 totals 14 residues. Germline V gene sequence: CDR1 LNHDA, CDR2 SQIVND (reference sequence). The V end was cut by 5 bases, the J end by 7 bases, with 12 bases between. The CDR3 loop reads CASSQAGTNSPLHF. DNA of the CDR3: TGTGCCAGTAGTCAGGCAGGGACAAATTCACCCCTCCACTTT.

The chain couples TRBV27 to TRBJ2-7, with a possible D match to TRBD1 (6 bases). The CDR3 runs to 14 residues. The V end lost 6 bases, the J end lost 3 bases, and 15 bases lay between the germline ends. The germline V gene has CDR1 MNHEY and CDR2 SMNVEV (reference sequence). CDR3 residues: CASRSQDSVYEQYF. The CDR3 DNA follows: TGTGCCAGCAGGTCCCAGGACAGCGTCTACGAGCAGTACTTC.

This clone was seen a single time. The chain combines TRBV10-2 with TRBJ1-5; D ambiguous. Per the germline V gene, CDR1 is WSHSY and CDR2 is SAAADI. Deletions cut 4 bases from V and 2 bases from J, with 15 bases between. The CDR3 extends over 16 amino acids. CDR3 loop: CASSAEVGRGNQPQHF. CDR3 DNA: TGCGCCAGCAGTGCGGAAGTTGGGCGAGGCAATCAGCCCCAGCATTTT.

The V and J genes are TRBV5-1 and TRBJ1-3, with D tentatively TRBD1 (5 bases). The germline V and J ends were trimmed by 0 bases and 3 bases, with 13 bases remaining between them. Germline V gives CDR1 SGHRS, CDR2 YFSETQ. This CDR3 has 16 residues. The CDR3 loop reads CASSLAGAVRGNTIYF. The CDR3 DNA is TGCGCCAGCAGCTTGGCTGGGGCAGTCCGTGGAAACACCATATATTTT.

V gene TRBV6-5 combines with J gene TRBJ2-3; maybe TRBD2 (5 bases). The CDR3 has 13 amino acids. Trimming took 9 bases from V and 0 from J, leaving 10 bases between them. In germline, CDR1 is MNHEY, CDR2 SVGAGI. CDR3 protein: CASRLPSTDTQYF. The CDR3 DNA reads TGTGCCAGTCGACTACCAAGCACAGATACGCAGTATTTT.

The chain links TRBV5-4 to TRBJ1-1; D might be TRBD1 (5 bases). V was shortened by 4 bases and J by 4 bases, with 17 bases between the two germline ends. Germline V gives CDR1 SGHNT, CDR2 YYREEE (reference sequence). The length of the CDR3 is 15 residues. The CDR3 DNA reads TGTGCCAGCAGCCGGGGCGGGGCCGGGGGCACTGAAGCTTTCTTT. Amino acid sequence: CASSRGGAGGTEAFF. Based on the CDR3 plus reference TRBV5-4 and TRBJ1-1, the full variable domain is ETGVTQSPTHLIKTRGQQVTLRCSSQSGHNTVSWYQQALGQGPQFIFQYYREEENGRGNFPPRFSGLQFPNYSSELNVNALELDDSALYLCASSRGGAGGTEAFFGQGTRLTVV.

This chain connects TRBV6-5 to TRBJ1-1; D is unclear. This CDR3 contains 13 residues. Germline CDR1 is MNHEY and CDR2 is SVGAGI. Trimming took off 7 bases at V and 3 bases at J, with 12 bases between the two ends. The CDR3 nucleotides read TGTGCCAGCAACGGGGAATGGTACACTGAAGCTTTCTTT. As protein: CASNGEWYTEAFF.

The chain is built from TRBV27 and TRBJ1-3; TRBD1 agrees at 7 bases. Per germline, CDR1 MNHEY and CDR2 SMNVEV (reference sequence). Unmatched junction bases numbered 8, after V lost 4 bases and J lost 2 bases. The CDR3 extends over 16 amino acids. The chain's CDR3 is CASSSGQHHPGNTIYF. Here the CDR3 DNA reads TGTGCCAGCAGTTCGGGACAGCACCATCCTGGAAACACCATATATTTT.

In nucleotides, the CDR3 is TGTGCCAGCCGGACTAGCGGGGGCCCCAATGAGCAGTTCTTC. Translated, it gives CASRTSGGPNEQFF. The V and J genes are TRBV19 and TRBJ2-1; TRBD2 matches at 13 bases. After removal of 9 bases from V and 6 bases from J, the junction contained 5 bases not matched to a gene. The germline V gene has CDR1 LNHDA and CDR2 SQIVND (reference sequence). The CDR3 sequence is 14 residues long. Looking up the rest from reference TRBV19 and TRBJ2-1 gives the full variable domain: DGGITQSPKYLFRKEGQNVTLSCEQNLNHDAMYWYRQDPGQGLRLIYYSQIVNDFQKGDIAEGYSVSREKKESFPLTVTSAQKNPTAFYLCASRTSGGPNEQFFGPGTRLTVL.